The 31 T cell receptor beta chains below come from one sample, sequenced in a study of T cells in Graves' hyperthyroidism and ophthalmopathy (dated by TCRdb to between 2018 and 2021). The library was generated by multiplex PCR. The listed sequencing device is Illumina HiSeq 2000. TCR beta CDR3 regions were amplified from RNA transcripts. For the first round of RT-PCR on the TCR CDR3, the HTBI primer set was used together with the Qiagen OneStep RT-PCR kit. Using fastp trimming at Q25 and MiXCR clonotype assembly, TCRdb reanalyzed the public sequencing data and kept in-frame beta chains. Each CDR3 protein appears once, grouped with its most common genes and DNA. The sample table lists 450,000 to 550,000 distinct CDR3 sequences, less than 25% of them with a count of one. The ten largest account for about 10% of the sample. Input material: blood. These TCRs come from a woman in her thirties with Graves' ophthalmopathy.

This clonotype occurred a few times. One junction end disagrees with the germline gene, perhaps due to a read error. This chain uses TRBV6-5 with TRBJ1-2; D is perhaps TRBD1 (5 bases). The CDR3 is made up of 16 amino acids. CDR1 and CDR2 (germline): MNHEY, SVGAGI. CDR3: CASSSLAGLFYYDYTF. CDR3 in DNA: TGTGCCAGCAGTTCCCTCGCGGGGCTCTTTTACTATGACTACACCTTC.

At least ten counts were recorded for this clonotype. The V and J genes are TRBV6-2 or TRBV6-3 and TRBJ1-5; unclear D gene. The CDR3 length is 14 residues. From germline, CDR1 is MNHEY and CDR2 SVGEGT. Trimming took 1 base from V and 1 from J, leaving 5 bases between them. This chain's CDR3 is CASSYYESNQPQHF. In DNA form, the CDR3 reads TGTGCCAGCAGTTACTACGAAAGCAATCAGCCCCAGCATTTT.

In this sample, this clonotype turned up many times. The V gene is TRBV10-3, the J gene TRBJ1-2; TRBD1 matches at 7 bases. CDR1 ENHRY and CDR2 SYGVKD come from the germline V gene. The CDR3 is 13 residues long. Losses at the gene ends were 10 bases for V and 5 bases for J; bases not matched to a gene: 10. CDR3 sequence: CANSRGQIYGYTF. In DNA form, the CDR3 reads TGTGCCAATTCGAGGGGACAGATTTATGGCTACACCTTC.

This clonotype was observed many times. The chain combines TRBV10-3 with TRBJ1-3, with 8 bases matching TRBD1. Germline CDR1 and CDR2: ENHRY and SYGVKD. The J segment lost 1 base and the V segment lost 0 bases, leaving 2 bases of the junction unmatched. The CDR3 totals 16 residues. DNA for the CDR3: TGTGCCATCAGTGAGTCCTGGACAGGGTCTGGAAACACCATATATTTT. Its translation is CAISESWTGSGNTIYF.

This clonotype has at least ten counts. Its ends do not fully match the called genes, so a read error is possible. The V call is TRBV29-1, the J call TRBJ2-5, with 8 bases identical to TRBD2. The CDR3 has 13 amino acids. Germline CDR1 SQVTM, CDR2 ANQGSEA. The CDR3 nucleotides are TGCAGCGTTGACGACGGGGGGGAAGAAACCCAGTACTTC. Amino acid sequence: CSVDDGGEETQYF.

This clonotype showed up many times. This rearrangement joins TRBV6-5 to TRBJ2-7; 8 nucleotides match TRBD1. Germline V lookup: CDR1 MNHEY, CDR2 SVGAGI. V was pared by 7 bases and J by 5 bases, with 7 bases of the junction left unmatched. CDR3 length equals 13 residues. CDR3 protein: CASTTDRGHEQYF. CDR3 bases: TGTGCCAGCACTACCGACAGGGGACACGAGCAGTACTTC.

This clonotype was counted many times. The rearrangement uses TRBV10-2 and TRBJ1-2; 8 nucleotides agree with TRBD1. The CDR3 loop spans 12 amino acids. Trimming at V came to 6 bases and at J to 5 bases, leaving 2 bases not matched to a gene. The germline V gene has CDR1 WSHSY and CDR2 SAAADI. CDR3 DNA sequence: TGCGCCAGCAGGAGGACAGGGTATGGCTACACCTTC. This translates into CASRRTGYGYTF.

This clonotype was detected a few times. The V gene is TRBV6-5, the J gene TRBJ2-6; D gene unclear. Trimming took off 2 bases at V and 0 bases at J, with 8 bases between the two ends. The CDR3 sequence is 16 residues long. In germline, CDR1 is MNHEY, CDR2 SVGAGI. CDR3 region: CASSYLFVSGANVLTF. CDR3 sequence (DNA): TGTGCCAGCAGTTACCTCTTCGTCTCTGGGGCCAACGTCCTGACTTTC.

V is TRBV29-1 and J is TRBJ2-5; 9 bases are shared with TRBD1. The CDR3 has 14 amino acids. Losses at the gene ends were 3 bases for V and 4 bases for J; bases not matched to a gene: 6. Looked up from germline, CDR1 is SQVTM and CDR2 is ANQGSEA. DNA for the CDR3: TGCAGCGTTGATGGGGGACAGGGAGGAGAGACCCAGTACTTC. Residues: CSVDGGQGGETQYF.

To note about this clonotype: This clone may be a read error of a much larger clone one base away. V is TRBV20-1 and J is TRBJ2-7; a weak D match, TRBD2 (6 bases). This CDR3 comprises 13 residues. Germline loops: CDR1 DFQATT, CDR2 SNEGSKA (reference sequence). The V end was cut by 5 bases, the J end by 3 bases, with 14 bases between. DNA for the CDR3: TGCAGTGCTTCAGCGGGTAGCTTCTACGAGCAGTACTTC. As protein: CSASAGSFYEQYF.

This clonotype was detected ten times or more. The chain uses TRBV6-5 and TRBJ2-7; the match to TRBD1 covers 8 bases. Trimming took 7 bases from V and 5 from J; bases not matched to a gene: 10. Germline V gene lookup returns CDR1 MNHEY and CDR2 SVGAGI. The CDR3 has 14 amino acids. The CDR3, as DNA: TGTGCCAGCACCGCCTCCAGGGGGCTAGACGAGCAGTACTTC. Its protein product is CASTASRGLDEQYF.

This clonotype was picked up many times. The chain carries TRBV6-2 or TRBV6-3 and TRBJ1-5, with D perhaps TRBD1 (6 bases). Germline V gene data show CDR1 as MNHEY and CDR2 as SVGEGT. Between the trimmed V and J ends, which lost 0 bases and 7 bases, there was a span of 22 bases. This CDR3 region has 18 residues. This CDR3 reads CASSYSIWTDGTRQPQHF. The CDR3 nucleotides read TGTGCCAGCAGTTACTCGATCTGGACAGATGGAACAAGACAGCCCCAGCATTTT.

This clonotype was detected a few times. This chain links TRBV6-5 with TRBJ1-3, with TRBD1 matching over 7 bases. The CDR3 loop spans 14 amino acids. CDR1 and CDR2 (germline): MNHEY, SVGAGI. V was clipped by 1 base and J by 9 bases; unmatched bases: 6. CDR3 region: CASSYLQGRSTIYF. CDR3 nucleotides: TGTGCCAGCAGTTACTTACAGGGGCGCAGCACCATATATTTT.

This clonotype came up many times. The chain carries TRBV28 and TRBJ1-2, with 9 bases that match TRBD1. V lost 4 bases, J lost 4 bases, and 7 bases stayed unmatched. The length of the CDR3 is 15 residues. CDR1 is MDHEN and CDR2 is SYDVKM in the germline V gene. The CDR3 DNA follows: TGTGCCAGCAGTTCCGGACAGGGGAGAGCCTATGGCTACACCTTC. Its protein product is CASSSGQGRAYGYTF.

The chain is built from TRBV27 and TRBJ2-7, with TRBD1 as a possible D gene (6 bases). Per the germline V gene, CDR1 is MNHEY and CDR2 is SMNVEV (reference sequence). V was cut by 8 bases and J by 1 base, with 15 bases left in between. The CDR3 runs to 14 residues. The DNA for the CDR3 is TGTGCCAGCGGCCAGACAGGCGAATCCTACGAGCAGTACTTC. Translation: CASGQTGESYEQYF.

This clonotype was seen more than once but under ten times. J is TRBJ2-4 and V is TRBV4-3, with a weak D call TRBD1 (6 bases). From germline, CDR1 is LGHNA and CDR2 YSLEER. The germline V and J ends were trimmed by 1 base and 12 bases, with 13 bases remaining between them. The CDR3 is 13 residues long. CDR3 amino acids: CASSQANGGTQYF. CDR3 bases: TGCGCCAGCAGCCAAGCTAATGGGGGCACTCAGTACTTC.

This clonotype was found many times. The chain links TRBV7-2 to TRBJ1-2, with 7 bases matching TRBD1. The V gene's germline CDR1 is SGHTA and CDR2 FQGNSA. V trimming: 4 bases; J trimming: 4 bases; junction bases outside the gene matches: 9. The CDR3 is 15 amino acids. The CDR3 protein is CASSSRTGSSYGYTF. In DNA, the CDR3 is TGTGCCAGCAGCTCCCGGACAGGAAGCAGCTATGGCTACACCTTC.

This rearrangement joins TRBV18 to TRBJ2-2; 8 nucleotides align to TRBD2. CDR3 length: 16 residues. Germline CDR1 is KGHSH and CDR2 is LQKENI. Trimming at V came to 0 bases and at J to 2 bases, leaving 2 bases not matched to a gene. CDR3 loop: CASSPPTSGNTGELFF. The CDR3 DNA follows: TGTGCCAGCTCACCACCAACTAGCGGCAACACCGGGGAGCTGTTTTTT.

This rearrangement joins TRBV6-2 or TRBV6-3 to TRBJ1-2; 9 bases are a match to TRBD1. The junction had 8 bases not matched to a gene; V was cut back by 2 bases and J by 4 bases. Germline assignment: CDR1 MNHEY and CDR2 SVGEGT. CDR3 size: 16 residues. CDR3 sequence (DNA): TGTGCCAGCAGTTACACGATCGGGACAGGGTTCTATGGCTACACCTTC. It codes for CASSYTIGTGFYGYTF.

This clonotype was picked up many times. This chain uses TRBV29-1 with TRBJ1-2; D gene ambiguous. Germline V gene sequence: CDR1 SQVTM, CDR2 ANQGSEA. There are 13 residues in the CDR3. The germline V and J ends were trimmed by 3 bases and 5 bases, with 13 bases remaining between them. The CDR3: CSVDQTGSYGYTF. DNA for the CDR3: TGCAGCGTTGACCAGACGGGATCTTATGGCTACACCTTC.

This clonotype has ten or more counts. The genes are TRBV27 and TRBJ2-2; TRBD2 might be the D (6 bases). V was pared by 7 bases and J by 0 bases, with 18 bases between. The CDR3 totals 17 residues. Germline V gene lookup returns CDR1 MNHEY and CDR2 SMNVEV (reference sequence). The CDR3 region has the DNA TGTGCCAGCACTAGGAAAATGGGCGGGGCGAACACCGGGGAGCTGTTTTTT. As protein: CASTRKMGGANTGELFF.

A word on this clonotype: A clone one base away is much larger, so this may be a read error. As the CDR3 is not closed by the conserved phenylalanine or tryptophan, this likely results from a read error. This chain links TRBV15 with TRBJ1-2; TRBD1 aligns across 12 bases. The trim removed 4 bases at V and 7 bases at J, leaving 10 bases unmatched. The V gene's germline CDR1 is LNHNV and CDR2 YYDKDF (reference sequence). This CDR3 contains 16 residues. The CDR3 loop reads CATSTGQGAKVAGYTY. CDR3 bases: TGTGCCACCAGCACGGGACAGGGGGCGAAAGTGGCTGGCTACACCTAC.

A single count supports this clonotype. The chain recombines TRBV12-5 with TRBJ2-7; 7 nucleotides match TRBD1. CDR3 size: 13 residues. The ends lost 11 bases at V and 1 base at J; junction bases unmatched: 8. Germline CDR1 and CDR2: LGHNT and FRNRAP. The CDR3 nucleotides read TGTGCTGTGACAGGGCTGTCATCCTACGAGCAGTACTTC. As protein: CAVTGLSSYEQYF.

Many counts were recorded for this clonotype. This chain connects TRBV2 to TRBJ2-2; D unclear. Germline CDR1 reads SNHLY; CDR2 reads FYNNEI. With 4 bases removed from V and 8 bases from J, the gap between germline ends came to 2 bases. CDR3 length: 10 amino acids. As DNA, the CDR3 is TGTGCCAGCAGTGCGGGGGAGCTGTTTTTT. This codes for CASSAGELFF.

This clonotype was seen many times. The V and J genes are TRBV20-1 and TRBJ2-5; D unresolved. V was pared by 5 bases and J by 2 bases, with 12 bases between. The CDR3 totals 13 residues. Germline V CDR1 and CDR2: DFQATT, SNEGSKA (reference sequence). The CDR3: CSAQATFQETQYF. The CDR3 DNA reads TGCAGTGCTCAGGCGACATTTCAAGAGACCCAGTACTTC.

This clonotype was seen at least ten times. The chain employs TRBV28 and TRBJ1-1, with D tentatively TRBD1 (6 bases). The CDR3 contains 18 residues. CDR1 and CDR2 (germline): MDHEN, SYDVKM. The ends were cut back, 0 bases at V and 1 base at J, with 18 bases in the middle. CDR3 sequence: CASSLWLENRVRNTEAFF. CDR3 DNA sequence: TGTGCCAGCAGTTTATGGCTGGAGAACAGGGTGAGGAACACTGAAGCTTTCTTT. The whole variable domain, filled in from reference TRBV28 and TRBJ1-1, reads DVKVTQSSRYLVKRTGEKVFLECVQDMDHENMFWYRQDPGLGLRLIYFSYDVKMKEKGDIPEGYSVSREKKERFSLILESASTNQTSMYLCASSLWLENRVRNTEAFFGQGTRLTVV.

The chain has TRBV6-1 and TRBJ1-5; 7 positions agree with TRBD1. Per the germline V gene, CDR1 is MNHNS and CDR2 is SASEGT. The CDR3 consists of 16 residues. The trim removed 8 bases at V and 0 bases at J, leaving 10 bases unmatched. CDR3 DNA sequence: TGTGCCAGCGGGACCAAGCAGGGGGATAGCAATCAGCCCCAGCATTTT. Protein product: CASGTKQGDSNQPQHF.

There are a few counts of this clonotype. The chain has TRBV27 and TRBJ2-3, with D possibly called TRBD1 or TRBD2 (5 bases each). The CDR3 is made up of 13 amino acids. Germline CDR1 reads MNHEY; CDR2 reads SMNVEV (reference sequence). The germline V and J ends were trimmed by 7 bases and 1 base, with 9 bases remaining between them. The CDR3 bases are TGTGCCAGCACGGTGGGGGGCACAGATACGCAGTATTTT. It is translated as CASTVGGTDTQYF.

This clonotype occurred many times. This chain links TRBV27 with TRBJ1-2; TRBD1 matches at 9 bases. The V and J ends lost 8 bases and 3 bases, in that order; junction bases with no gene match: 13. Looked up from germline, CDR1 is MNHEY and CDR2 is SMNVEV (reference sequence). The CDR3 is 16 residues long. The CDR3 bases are TGTGCCAGCTCGAGCCACGAGACAGGGGGTGACTATGGCTACACCTTC. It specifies CASSSHETGGDYGYTF.

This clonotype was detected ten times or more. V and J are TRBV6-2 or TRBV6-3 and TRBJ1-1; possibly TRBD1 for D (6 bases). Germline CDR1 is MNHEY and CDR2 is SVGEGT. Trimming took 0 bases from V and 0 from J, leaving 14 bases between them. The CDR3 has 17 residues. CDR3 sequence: CASSYSAGDGMNTEAFF. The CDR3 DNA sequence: TGTGCCAGCAGTTACTCCGCAGGGGATGGGATGAACACTGAAGCTTTCTTT.

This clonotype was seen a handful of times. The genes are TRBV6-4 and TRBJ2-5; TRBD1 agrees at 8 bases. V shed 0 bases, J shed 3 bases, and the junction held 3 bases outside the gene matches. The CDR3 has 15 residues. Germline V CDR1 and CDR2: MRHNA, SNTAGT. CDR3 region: CASSDSLDREETQYF. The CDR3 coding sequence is TGTGCCAGCAGTGACTCGTTGGACAGGGAAGAGACCCAGTACTTC.